Sequencing of this T cell receptor beta chain was carried out in a study of neoadjuvant nivolumab and ipilimumab in lung cancer. Clones were sequenced by immunoSEQ multiplex PCR, and TCRdb holds only the in-frame ones, with some missing. Of about 38,000 clones listed, 75% to 90% are singletons. Study-wide results and limits: TCR sequencing covered a small number of samples.

Concerning this clone: Its antigen is as yet unknown.

Trimming left V 0 bases short and J 8 bases short, with 11 bases between. The CDR3 totals 14 residues. The germline V gene has CDR1 MNHEY and CDR2 SVGAGI. This TCR was sampled from an adult with non-small cell lung cancer. The specimen was peripheral blood, collected before neoadjuvant nivolumab, alone or with ipilimumab. The gene calls are TRBV6-5 and TRBJ1-3; D possibly corresponds to TRBD1 (5 bases). Here the CDR3 DNA reads TGTGCCAGCAGTTACTCGGGGGTTTCGGACACCATATATTTT. The encoded protein is CASSYSGVSDTIYF.